The rows below give T cell receptor beta chains drawn from one sample of a study of blood T cell repertoires in COVID-19. Clones were sequenced by immunoSEQ multiplex PCR, and TCRdb holds only the in-frame ones, with some missing. The sample holds about 52,000 clones, nearly 90% seen once. The sample was peripheral blood. The receptors were gathered from a man aged 80 or over with active or convalescent COVID-19. Both conserved end residues are part of each CDR3. A D gene is named only where the DNA matches it firmly. Clone size, where shown, is once, few, many, or a class for clones that have expanded.

TRBV7-2	TRBD2	-	TRBJ2-1	CASSLAGLGYNEQFF	TGTGCCAGCAGCTTAGCGGGACTAGGCTATAATGAGCAGTTCTTC
TRBV5-1	-	few	TRBJ2-7	CASSLGLRSTYEQYF	TGCGCCAGCAGCTTGGGTCTCCGCTCTACCTACGAGCAGTACTTC
TRBV7-2	TRBD1	-	TRBJ2-1	CASSPDRGYEQFF	TGTGCCAGCAGTCCGGACAGGGGCTATGAGCAGTTCTTC
TRBV9	-	-	TRBJ2-7	CASSVDPGSVQYF	TGTGCCAGCAGCGTAGATCCGGGGTCGGTGCAGTACTTC
TRBV6-2/TRBV6-3	TRBD2	-	TRBJ2-3	CASSYRAPGTSGEDTQYF	TGTGCCAGCAGTTACAGGGCGCCTGGGACTAGCGGGGAAGATACGCAGTATTTT
TRBV27	-	-	TRBJ1-2	CASSQRWTVDFNYGYTF	TGTGCCAGCAGCCAGAGATGGACGGTGGACTTTAACTATGGCTACACCTTC
TRBV5-4	TRBD2	-	TRBJ2-3	CASSSRLAGGFGTDTQYF	TGTGCCAGCAGCTCGCGACTAGCGGGGGGTTTTGGAACAGATACGCAGTATTTT
TRBV10-3	TRBD1	-	TRBJ1-1	CAISPGQPNTEAFF	TGTGCCATCAGCCCGGGACAGCCGAACACTGAAGCTTTCTTT
TRBV6-5	-	-	TRBJ1-2	CASSPAPGLNGYTF	TGTGCCAGCAGTCCCGCCCCTGGTCTAAACGGCTACACCTTC
TRBV6-2/TRBV6-3	-	-	TRBJ1-2	CASSPGATYGYTF	TGTGCCAGCAGCCCGGGGGCGACCTATGGCTACACCTTC
TRBV24-1	-	-	TRBJ1-2	CATSDSRDIYGYTF	TGTGCCACCAGTGACAGCAGGGATATTTATGGCTACACCTTC
TRBV28	TRBD2	-	TRBJ2-2	CASSSGGPRNGELFF	TGTGCCAGCAGTAGCGGGGGGCCGAGGAACGGGGAGCTGTTTTTT
TRBV9	-	-	TRBJ2-5	CASSTTDGGETQYF	TGTGCCAGCAGCACCACGGACGGAGGGGAGACCCAGTACTTC
TRBV28	-	-	TRBJ2-1	CASTSTGMSYNEQFF	TGTGCCAGCACCTCCACAGGCATGTCCTACAATGAGCAGTTCTTC